This TCR beta chain was sequenced for a study of PD-L1 blockade in urothelial cancer. About the research overall: When patients started atezolizumab around 2014, it was given at 1,200 mg intravenously every 3 weeks. Analysis of the blood was performed 3 weeks (second dose) and 6 weeks after treatment start.

Findings of the study overall: Patients with durable benefit had greater blood expansion of tumor-associated TCR clones 3 weeks into treatment.

With 5 bases clipped from V and 0 bases from J, the junction kept 2 bases outside the gene matches. The CDR3 extends over 15 amino acids. The V gene's germline CDR1 is SEHNR and CDR2 FQNEAQ (reference sequence). The repertoire was sequenced with immunoSEQ multiplex PCR; TCRdb's copy has only in-frame clones and lacks some. In the table there are 80,000 to 90,000 clones, over 65% of which are singletons. The time point here: pretreatment peripheral blood. Every patient provided from 1 to 8 samples, collected pretreatment and on-treatment. In this sample, this clone turned up once. Antigen specificity is unknown.

The chain is built from TRBV7-9 and TRBJ2-3; 10 bases map to TRBD2. Here the sequenced sample was PBMCs, taken around atezolizumab (anti-PD-L1) treatment. The clonotype originates from a man between 60 and 70 years old with urothelial cancer. The CDR3 coding sequence is TGTGCCAGCAGCGCGACTAGCGGGAGCACAGATACGCAGTATTTT. Its protein is CASSATSGSTDTQYF.